Listed below are T cell receptor beta chains from one sample, sequenced in a study of blood T cells in healthy people across ages. TCRdb fed the 5' RACE reads into MiXCR, producing one record per CDR3 protein. The data contain about 570,000 distinct CDR3 sequences, about 25% of them seen just once; the ten biggest clones take up about 18%. The sample consisted of blood. These receptors were collected from a woman in her 70s in good health. Each CDR3 is given without its conserved first and last residue.

ASLSGPNTEAF	TRBV5-1	TRBJ1-1
SAGGHRETQY	TRBV29-1	TRBJ2-5
ASSPGSQETQY	TRBV5-1	TRBJ2-5
ASRTGTGVEKLF	TRBV6-5	TRBJ1-4
ASSPTSGSRDTQY	TRBV9	TRBJ2-3
ASSLMGAMNEKLF	TRBV27	TRBJ1-4
SVDRQSTGELF	TRBV29-1	TRBJ2-2
ASSPPSNRGHQETQY	TRBV4-2	TRBJ2-5
AWRYGVYQETQY	TRBV30	TRBJ2-5
ATSMREANEQF	TRBV15	NA
ASSQVPGLGYNEQF	TRBV14	TRBJ2-1
ASSLGGSRDEQY	TRBV7-2	TRBJ2-7
ASSLDREKGYT	TRBV5-4	TRBJ1-2
ASSLSRAGGQADTQY	TRBV7-2	TRBJ2-3
ASSTSGTGNEQY	TRBV6-5	TRBJ2-7
ASSSGAYNEQF	TRBV9	TRBJ2-1
ASSLDMHEQY	TRBV5-1	TRBJ2-7
ASSDRTGIYEQY	TRBV12-3/TRBV12-4	NA
ASRDDRVYGNTIY	TRBV4-1	TRBJ1-3
ASSPTWGEQY	TRBV7-9	TRBJ2-7
ASSLRRAHVYGYT	TRBV12-3/TRBV12-4	TRBJ1-2
ASSLAATGYNEQF	TRBV11-1	NA
ASSPPSGGDQETQY	TRBV18	TRBJ2-5
ASSGLVFNEQL	TRBV10-2	TRBJ2-5
ASRPDRAPGELF	TRBV27	TRBJ2-2
ASSQDERLETQY	TRBV4-1	TRBJ2-5
SAVRARGYT	TRBV20-1	TRBJ1-2
ASGQGGGTNTGELF	TRBV7-6	TRBJ2-2
ASSSNRGSNEQF	TRBV12-3/TRBV12-4	TRBJ2-1
ASSVQQGAETQY	TRBV9	NA
ASSFRGLQETQY	TRBV7-2	TRBJ2-5
SARRAGSYNEQF	TRBV20-1	TRBJ2-1
ASSRGIEAF	TRBV6-5	TRBJ1-1